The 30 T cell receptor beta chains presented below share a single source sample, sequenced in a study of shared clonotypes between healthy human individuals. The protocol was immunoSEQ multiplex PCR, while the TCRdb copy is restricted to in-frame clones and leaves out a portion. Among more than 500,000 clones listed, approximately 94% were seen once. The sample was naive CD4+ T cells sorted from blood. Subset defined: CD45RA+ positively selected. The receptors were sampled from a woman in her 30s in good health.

The CDR3 region is CAWSLAGPYEQYF. CDR3 sequence (DNA): TGTGCCTGGAGTCTCGCGGGCCCCTACGAGCAGTACTTC. The rearrangement joins TRBV30 to TRBJ2-5, with a tentative D call TRBD2 (5 bases). With the DNA end fitting TRBJ2-7 better, the J assignment may be wrong. CDR1 is GTSNPN, CDR2 SVGIG, per germline (reference sequence). The CDR3 is 13 amino acids.

CDR3 DNA sequence: TGTGCCAGCAGCCACAGGCCCCTGGGGGATACGCAGTATTTT. This gives the protein CASSHRPLGDTQYF. The V and J genes are TRBV7-9 and TRBJ2-3; D is possibly TRBD1 (5 bases). V lost 5 bases to trimming and J lost 6 bases, with 15 bases between them. The CDR3 has 14 amino acids. Germline CDR1 SEHNR, CDR2 FQNEAQ (reference sequence).

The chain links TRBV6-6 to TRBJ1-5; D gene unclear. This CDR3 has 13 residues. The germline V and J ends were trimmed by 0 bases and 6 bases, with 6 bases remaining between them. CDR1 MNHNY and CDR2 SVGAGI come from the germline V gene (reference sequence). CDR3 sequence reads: CASSYSRRQPQHF. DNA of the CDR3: TGTGCCAGCAGTTACTCGAGACGTCAGCCCCAGCATTTT.

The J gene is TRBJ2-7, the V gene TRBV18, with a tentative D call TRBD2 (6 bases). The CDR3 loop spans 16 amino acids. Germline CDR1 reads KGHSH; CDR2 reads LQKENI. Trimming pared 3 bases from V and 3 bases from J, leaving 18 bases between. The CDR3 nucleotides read TGTGCCAGCTCACCCATAAATCGTCGGGGGATCTACGAGCAGTACTTC. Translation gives CASSPINRRGIYEQYF.

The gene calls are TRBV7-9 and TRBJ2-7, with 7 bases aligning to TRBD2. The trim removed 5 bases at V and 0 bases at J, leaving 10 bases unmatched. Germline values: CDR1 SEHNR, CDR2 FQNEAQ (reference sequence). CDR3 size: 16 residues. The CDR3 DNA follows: TGTGCCAGCAGCCCCTATAGCGGGCAAAGCTCCTACGAGCAGTACTTC. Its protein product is CASSPYSGQSSYEQYF.

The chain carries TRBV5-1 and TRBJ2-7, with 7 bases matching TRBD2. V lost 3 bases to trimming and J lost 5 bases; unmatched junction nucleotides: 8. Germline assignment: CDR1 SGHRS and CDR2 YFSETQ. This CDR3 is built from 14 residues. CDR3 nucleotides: TGCGCCAGCAGCTCGGATCTCGGGGGGAACGAGCAGTACTTC. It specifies CASSSDLGGNEQYF. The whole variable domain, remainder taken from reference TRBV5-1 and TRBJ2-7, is KAGVTQTPRYLIKTRGQQVTLSCSPISGHRSVSWYQQTPGQGLQFLFEYFSETQRNKGNFPGRFSGRQFSNSRSEMNVSTLELGDSALYLCASSSDLGGNEQYFGPGTRLTVT.

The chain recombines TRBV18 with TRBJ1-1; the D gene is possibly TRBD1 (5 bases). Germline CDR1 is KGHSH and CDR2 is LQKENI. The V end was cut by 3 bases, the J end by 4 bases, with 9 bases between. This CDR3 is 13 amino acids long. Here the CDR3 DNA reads TGTGCCAGCTCACCCAGGGTTGGCACTGAAGCTTTCTTT. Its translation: CASSPRVGTEAFF.

As DNA, the CDR3 is TGTGCCAGCAGCTCTCCCTTAGCGGGTCCTTCCTACAATGAGCAGTTCTTC. This translates into CASSSPLAGPSYNEQFF. The V and J genes are TRBV5-4 and TRBJ2-1, with TRBD2 matching over 7 bases. The CDR3 extends over 17 amino acids. With V trimmed by 3 bases and J by 1 base, 10 bases remained unmatched. The V gene's germline CDR1 is SGHNT and CDR2 YYREEE (reference sequence).

The CDR3 sequence: CASSLFARENTGELFF. CDR3 sequence (DNA): TGCGCCAGCAGCTTGTTTGCGCGGGAGAACACCGGGGAGCTGTTTTTT. The chain links TRBV5-1 to TRBJ2-2, with D possibly matching TRBD2 (6 bases). CDR3 length: 16 amino acids. Germline CDR1 is SGHRS and CDR2 is YFSETQ. Trimming took off 1 base at V and 1 base at J, with 11 bases between the two ends.

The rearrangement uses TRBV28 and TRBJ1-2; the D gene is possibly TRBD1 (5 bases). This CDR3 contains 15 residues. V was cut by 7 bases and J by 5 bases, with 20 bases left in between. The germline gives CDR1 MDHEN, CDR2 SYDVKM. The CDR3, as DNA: TGTGCCAGCACCTTCGGGGACGACGGAAAATATGGCTACACCTTC. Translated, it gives CASTFGDDGKYGYTF.

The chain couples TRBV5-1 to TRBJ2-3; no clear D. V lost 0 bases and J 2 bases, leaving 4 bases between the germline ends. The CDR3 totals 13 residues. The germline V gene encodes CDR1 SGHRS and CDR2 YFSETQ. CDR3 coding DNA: TGCGCCAGCAGCTTGGAATCCACAGATACGCAGTATTTT. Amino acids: CASSLESTDTQYF.

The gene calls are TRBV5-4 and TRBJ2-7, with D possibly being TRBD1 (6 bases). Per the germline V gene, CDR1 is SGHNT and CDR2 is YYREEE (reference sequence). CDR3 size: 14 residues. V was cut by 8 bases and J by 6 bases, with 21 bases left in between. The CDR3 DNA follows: TGTGCCAGTTCCGACCGGGCAGGGGCTTTCGAGCAGTACTTC. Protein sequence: CASSDRAGAFEQYF. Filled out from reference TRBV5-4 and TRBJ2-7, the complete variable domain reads ETGVTQSPTHLIKTRGQQVTLRCSSQSGHNTVSWYQQALGQGPQFIFQYYREEENGRGNFPPRFSGLQFPNYSSELNVNALELDDSALYLCASSDRAGAFEQYFGPGTRLTVT.

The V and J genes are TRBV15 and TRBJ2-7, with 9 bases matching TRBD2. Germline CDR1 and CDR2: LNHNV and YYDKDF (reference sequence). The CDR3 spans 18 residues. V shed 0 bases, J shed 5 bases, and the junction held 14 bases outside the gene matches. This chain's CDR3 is CATSRDAPSASGKHEQYF. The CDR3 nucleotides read TGTGCCACCAGCAGAGATGCCCCCTCGGCTAGCGGGAAGCACGAGCAGTACTTC.

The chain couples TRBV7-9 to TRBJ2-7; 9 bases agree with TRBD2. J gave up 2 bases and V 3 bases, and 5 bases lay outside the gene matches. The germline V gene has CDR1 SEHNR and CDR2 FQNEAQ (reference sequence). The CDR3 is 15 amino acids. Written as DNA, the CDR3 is TGTGCCAGCAGCTTGTGGACTAGCGCTACCTACGAGCAGTACTTC. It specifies CASSLWTSATYEQYF.

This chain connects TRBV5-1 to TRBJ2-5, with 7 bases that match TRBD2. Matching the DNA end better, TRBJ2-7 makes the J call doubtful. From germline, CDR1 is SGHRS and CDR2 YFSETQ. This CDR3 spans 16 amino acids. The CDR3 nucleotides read TGCGCCAGCAGCGACTTATCTGCGGGAGTTCCACGCGAGCAGTACTTC. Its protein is CASSDLSAGVPREQYF.

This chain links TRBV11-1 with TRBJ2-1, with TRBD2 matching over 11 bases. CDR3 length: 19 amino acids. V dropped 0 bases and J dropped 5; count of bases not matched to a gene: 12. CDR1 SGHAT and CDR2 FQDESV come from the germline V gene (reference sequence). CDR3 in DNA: TGTGCCAGCAGCTTAGCCCCGCCGTTTCGACTAGCGGGGAACAATGAGCAGTTCTTC. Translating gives CASSLAPPFRLAGNNEQFF.

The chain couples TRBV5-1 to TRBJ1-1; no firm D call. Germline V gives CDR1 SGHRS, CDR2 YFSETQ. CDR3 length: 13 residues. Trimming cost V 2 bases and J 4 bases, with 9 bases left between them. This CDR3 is CASSFAVRTEAFF. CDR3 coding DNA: TGCGCCAGCAGCTTTGCGGTTCGCACTGAAGCTTTCTTT.

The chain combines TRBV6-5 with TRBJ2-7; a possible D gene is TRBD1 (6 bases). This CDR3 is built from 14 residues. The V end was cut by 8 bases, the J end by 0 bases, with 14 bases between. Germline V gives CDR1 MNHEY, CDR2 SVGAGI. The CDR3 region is CASQTGANSYEQYF. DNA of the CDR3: TGTGCCAGCCAGACAGGCGCCAACTCCTACGAGCAGTACTTC.

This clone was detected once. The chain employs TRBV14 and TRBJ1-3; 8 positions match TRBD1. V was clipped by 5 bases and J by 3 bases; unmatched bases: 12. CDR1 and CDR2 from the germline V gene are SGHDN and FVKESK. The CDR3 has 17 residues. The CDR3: CASSEKTGDFFGNTIYF. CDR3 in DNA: TGTGCCAGCAGCGAAAAGACAGGGGATTTCTTTGGAAACACCATATATTTT.

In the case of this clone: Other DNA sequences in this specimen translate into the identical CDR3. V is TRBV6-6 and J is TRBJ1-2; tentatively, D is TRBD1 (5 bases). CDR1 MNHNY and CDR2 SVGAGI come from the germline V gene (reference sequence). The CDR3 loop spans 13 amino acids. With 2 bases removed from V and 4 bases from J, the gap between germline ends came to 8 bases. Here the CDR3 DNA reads TGTGCCAGCAGTTACGAGGGGAGCTATGGCTACACCTTC. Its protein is CASSYEGSYGYTF.

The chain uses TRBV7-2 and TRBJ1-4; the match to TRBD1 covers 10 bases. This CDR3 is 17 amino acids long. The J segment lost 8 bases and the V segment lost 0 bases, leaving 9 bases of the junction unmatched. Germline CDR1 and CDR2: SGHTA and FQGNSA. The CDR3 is CASSLAFTGQGREKLFF. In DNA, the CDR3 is TGTGCCAGCAGCTTAGCATTTACGGGACAGGGGCGCGAAAAACTGTTTTTT.

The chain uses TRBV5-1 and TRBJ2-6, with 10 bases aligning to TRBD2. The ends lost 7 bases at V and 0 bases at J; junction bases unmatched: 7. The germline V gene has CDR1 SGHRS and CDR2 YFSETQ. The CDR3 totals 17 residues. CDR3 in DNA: TGCGCCAGCCTTTTACTAGCGGGGAGCTCTGGGGCCAACGTCCTGACTTTC. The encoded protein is CASLLLAGSSGANVLTF.

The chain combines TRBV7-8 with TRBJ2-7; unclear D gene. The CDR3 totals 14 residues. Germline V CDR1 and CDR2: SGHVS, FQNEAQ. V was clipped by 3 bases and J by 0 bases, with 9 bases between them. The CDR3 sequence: CASSFNEISYEQYF. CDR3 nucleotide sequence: TGTGCCAGCAGCTTTAACGAGATCTCCTACGAGCAGTACTTC.

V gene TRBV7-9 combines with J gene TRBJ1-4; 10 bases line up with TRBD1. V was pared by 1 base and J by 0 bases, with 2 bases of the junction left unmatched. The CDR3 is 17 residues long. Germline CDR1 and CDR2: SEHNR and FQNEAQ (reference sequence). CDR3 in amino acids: CASSLGQGAATNEKLFF. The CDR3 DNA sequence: TGTGCCAGCAGCTTAGGACAGGGGGCTGCAACTAATGAAAAACTGTTTTTT.

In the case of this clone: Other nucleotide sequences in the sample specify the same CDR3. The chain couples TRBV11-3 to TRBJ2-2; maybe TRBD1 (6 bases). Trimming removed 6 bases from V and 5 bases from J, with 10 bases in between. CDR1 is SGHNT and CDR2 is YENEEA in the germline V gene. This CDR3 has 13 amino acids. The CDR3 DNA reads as TGTGCCAGCAGTCTCAGGGGAACCGGGGAGCTGTTTTTT. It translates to CASSLRGTGELFF. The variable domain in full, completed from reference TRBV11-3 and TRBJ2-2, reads EAGVVQSPRYKIIEKKQPVAFWCNPISGHNTLYWYLQNLGQGPELLIRYENEEAVDDSQLPKDRFSAERLKGVDSTLKIQPAELGDSAVYLCASSLRGTGELFFGEGSRLTVL.

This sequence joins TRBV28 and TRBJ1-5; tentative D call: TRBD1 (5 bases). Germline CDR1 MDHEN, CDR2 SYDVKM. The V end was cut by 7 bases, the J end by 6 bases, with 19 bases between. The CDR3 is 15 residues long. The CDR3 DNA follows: TGTGCCAGCACCAAAGGTTGGGGGGACGGTCAGCCCCAGCATTTT. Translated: CASTKGWGDGQPQHF.

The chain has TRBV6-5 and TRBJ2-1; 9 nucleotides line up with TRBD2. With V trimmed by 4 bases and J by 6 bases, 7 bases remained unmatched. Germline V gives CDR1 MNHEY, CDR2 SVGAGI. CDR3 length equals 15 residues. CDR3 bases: TGTGCCAGCAGTTCTAGCGGGATAGTAGCCAATGAGCAGTTCTTC. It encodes CASSSSGIVANEQFF.

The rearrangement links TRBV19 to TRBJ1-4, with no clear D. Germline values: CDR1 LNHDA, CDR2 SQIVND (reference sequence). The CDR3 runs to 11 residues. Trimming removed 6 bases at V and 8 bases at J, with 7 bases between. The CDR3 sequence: CASRNGEKLFF. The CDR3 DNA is TGTGCCAGTAGGAACGGCGAAAAACTGTTTTTT.

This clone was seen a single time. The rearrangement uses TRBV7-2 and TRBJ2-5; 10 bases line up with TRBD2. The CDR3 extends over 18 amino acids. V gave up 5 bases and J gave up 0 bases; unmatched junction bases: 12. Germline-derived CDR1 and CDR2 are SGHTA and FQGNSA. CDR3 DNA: TGTGCCAGCAGCCCGCCAGGTAGAGCGGGAGGGTACCAAGAGACCCAGTACTTC. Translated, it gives CASSPPGRAGGYQETQYF.

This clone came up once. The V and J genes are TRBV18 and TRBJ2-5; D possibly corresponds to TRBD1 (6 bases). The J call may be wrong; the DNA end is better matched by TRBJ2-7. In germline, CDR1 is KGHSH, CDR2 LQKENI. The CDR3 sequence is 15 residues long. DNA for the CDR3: TGTGCCAGCTCACCACGGCAGGGGTCCCGCTACGAGCAGTACTTC. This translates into CASSPRQGSRYEQYF.